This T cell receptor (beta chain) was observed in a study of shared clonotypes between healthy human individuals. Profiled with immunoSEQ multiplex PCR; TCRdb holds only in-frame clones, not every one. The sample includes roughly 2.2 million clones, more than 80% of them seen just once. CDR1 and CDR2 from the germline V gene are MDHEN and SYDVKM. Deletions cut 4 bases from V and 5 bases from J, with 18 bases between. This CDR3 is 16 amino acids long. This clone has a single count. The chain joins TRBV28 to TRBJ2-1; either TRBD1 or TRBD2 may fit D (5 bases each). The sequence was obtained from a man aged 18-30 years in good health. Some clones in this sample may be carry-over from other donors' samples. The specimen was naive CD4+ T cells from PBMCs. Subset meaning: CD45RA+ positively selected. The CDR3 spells CASSSSTEGLDNEQFF. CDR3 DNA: TGTGCCAGCAGTTCCTCTACAGAGGGGTTAGACAATGAGCAGTTCTTC.